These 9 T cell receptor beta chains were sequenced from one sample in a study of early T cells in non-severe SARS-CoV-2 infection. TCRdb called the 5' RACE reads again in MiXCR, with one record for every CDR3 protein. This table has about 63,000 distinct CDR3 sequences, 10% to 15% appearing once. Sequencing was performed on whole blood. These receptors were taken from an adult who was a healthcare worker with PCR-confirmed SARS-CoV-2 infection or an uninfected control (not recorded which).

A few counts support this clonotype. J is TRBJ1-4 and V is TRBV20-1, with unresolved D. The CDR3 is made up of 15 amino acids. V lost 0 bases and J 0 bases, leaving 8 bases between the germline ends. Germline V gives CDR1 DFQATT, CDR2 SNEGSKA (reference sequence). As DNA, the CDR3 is TGCAGTGCTAGAGATCTGGGGACAACTAATGAAAAACTGTTTTTT. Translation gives CSARDLGTTNEKLFF.

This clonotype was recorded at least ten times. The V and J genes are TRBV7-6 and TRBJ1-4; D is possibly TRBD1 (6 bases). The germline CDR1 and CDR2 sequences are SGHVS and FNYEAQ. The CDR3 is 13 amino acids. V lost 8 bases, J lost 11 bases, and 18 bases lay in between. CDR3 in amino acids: CASSEPQGLKLFF. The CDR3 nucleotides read TGTGCCAGCTCCGAACCACAGGGATTGAAACTGTTTTTT. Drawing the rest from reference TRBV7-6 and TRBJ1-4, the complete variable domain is GAGVSQSPRYKVTKRGQDVALRCDPISGHVSLYWYRQALGQGPEFLTYFNYEAQQDKSGLPNDRFSAERPEGSISTLTIQRTEQRDSAMYRCASSEPQGLKLFFGSGTQLSVL.

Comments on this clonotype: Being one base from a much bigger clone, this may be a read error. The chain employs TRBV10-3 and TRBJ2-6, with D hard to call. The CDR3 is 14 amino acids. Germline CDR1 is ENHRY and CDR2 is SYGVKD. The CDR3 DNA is TGTGCCATCATGGACCTCTCTGGGGTCAACGTCCTGACTTTC. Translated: CAIMDLSGVNVLTF.

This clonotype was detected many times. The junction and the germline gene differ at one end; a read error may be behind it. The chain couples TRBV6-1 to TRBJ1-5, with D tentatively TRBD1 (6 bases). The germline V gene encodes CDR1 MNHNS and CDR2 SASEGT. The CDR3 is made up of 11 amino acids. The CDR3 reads CASSQQGPGYF. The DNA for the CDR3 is TGTGCCAGCAGTCAGCAGGGGCCCGGGTATTTT.

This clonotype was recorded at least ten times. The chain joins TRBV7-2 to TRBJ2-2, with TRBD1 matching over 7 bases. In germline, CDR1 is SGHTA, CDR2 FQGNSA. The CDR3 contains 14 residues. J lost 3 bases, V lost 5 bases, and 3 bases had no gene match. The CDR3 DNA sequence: TGTGCCAGCAGCCACAGGGGATACACCGGGGAGCTGTTTTTT. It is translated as CASSHRGYTGELFF.

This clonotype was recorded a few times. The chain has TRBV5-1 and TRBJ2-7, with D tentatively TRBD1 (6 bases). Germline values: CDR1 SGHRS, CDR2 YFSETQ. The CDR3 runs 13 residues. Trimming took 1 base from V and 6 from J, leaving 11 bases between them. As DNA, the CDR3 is TGCGCCAGCAGCTTGTATCAGGGGTCCGAGCAGTACTTC. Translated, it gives CASSLYQGSEQYF. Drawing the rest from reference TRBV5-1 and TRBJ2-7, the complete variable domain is KAGVTQTPRYLIKTRGQQVTLSCSPISGHRSVSWYQQTPGQGLQFLFEYFSETQRNKGNFPGRFSGRQFSNSRSEMNVSTLELGDSALYLCASSLYQGSEQYFGPGTRLTVT.

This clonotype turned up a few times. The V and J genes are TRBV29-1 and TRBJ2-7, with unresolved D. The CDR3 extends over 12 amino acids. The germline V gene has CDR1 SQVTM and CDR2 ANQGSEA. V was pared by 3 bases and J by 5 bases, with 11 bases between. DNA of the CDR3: TGCAGCGTTGATCTAGGGCTAAACGAGCAGTACTTC. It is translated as CSVDLGLNEQYF.

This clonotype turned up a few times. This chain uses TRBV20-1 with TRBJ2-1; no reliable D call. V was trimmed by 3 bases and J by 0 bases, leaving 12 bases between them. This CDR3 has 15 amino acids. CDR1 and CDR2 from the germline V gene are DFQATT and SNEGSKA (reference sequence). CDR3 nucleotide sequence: TGCAGTGCTAGTCTCCAGGCATACTCCTACAATGAGCAGTTCTTC. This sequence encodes CSASLQAYSYNEQFF.

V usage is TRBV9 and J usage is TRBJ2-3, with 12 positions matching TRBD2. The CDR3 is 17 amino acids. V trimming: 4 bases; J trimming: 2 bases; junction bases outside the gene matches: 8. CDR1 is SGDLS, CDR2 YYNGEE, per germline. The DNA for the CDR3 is TGTGCCAGCAGCTTAGGAGGACTAGCGGGGCCCACAGATACGCAGTATTTT. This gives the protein CASSLGGLAGPTDTQYF.